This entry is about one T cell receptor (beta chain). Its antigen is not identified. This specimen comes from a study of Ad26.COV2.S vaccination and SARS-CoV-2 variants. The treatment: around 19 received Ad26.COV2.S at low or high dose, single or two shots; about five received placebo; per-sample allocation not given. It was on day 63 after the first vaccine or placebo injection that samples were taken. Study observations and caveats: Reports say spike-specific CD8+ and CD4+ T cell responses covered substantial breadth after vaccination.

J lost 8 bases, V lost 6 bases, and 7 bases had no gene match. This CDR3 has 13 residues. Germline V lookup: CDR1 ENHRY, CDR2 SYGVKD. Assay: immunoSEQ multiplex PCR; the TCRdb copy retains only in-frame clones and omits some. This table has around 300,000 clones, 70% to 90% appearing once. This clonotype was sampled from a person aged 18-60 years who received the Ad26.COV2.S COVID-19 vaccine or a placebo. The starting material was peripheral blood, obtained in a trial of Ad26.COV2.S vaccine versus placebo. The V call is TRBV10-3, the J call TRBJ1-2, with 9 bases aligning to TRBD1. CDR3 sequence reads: CAISPQGAGGYTF. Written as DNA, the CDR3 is TGTGCCATCAGCCCACAGGGGGCCGGGGGCTACACCTTC.